What follows are 17 T cell receptor beta chains derived from one specimen sequenced in a study of technical replicates of blood from a handful of donors. The data were produced by immunoSEQ multiplex PCR, yet TCRdb's version contains in-frame clones alone and is incomplete. The data contain over 55,000 clones, 91% of them singletons. Specimen: PBMCs. The source is a human donor in good health. Some clones in this sample may be carry-over from other donors' samples.

V and J are TRBV5-1 and TRBJ1-1; unclear D gene. The germline V gene encodes CDR1 SGHRS and CDR2 YFSETQ. The CDR3 is 14 residues long. V was cut by 3 bases and J by 1 base, with 10 bases left in between. CDR3 DNA: TGCGCCAGCAGCTACCCGGCAGGGAACACTGAAGCTTTCTTT. Translation gives CASSYPAGNTEAFF. Using reference TRBV5-1 and TRBJ1-1 for the parts outside the CDR3, the full variable domain is KAGVTQTPRYLIKTRGQQVTLSCSPISGHRSVSWYQQTPGQGLQFLFEYFSETQRNKGNFPGRFSGRQFSNSRSEMNVSTLELGDSALYLCASSYPAGNTEAFFGQGTRLTVV.

The rearrangement uses TRBV7-8 and TRBJ1-3, with TRBD1 as a possible D gene (6 bases). The V end lost 1 base, the J end lost 2 bases, and 9 bases lay between the germline ends. Germline CDR1 and CDR2: SGHVS and FQNEAQ. The CDR3 covers 15 residues. The CDR3 region has the DNA TGTGCCAGCAGCTTAGTTAGGACAGCTGGAAACACCATATATTTT. This codes for CASSLVRTAGNTIYF.

The V and J genes are TRBV4-1 and TRBJ1-4; 7 bases align to TRBD1. The ends lost 5 bases at V and 13 bases at J; junction bases unmatched: 16. The CDR3 contains 15 residues. Germline assignment: CDR1 MGHRA and CDR2 YSYEKL. The CDR3 loop is CASSMRGQTKLGLFF. CDR3 coding DNA: TGCGCCAGCAGCATGAGGGGACAGACTAAATTAGGACTGTTTTTT.

The V and J genes are TRBV7-2 and TRBJ1-1, with TRBD1 identical over 8 bases. CDR3 length equals 13 residues. Trimming took 5 bases from V and 5 from J; bases not matched to a gene: 4. In germline, CDR1 is SGHTA, CDR2 FQGNSA. The CDR3 here is CASSRQGWTEAFF. In DNA form, the CDR3 reads TGTGCCAGCAGCCGACAGGGGTGGACTGAAGCTTTCTTT.

This chain uses TRBV7-2 with TRBJ1-2; D remains ambiguous. The CDR3 has 14 residues. Germline values: CDR1 SGHTA, CDR2 FQGNSA. V was clipped by 5 bases and J by 7 bases, with 17 bases between them. The CDR3 protein is CASSKANSPLGYTF. The CDR3 DNA is TGTGCCAGCAGCAAAGCCAACAGTCCACTTGGCTACACCTTC. Full variable domain (outside the CDR3, taken from reference TRBV7-2 and TRBJ1-2): GAGVSQSPSNKVTEKGKDVELRCDPISGHTALYWYRQSLGQGLEFLIYFQGNSAPDKSGLPSDRFSAERTGGSVSTLTIQRTQQEDSAVYLCASSKANSPLGYTFGSGTRLTVV.

The V call is TRBV5-4, the J call TRBJ2-6; no clear D. From germline, CDR1 is SGHNT and CDR2 YYREEE (reference sequence). The CDR3 covers 14 residues. V lost 0 bases to trimming and J lost 3 bases, with 4 bases between them. CDR3 sequence (DNA): TGTGCCAGCAGCTTGGAGAGTGGGGCCAACGTCCTGACTTTC. This encodes CASSLESGANVLTF.

This chain connects TRBV5-1 to TRBJ2-7; TRBD1 matches at 7 bases. This CDR3 is 15 amino acids long. Germline CDR1 is SGHRS and CDR2 is YFSETQ. Losses at the gene ends were 4 bases for V and 0 bases for J; bases not matched to a gene: 7. This CDR3 is CASSPKGQSSYEQYF. The CDR3 DNA reads TGCGCCAGCAGCCCAAAGGGACAGTCCTCCTACGAGCAGTACTTC.

This clone was counted once. The J gene is TRBJ1-1, the V gene TRBV2, with D perhaps TRBD1 (5 bases). There are 13 residues in the CDR3. V lost 10 bases, J lost 4 bases, and 16 bases lay in between. Germline CDR1 is SNHLY and CDR2 is FYNNEI. The CDR3 sequence: CATKPGVSTEAFF. The CDR3 DNA sequence: TGTGCCACCAAGCCGGGGGTTAGCACTGAAGCTTTCTTT.

J is TRBJ1-1 and V is TRBV6-1; no reliable D call. Germline CDR1 MNHNS, CDR2 SASEGT. This CDR3 contains 11 residues. V gave up 7 bases and J gave up 10 bases, with 13 bases separating them. This chain's CDR3 is CASIMGLGAFF. As DNA, the CDR3 is TGTGCCAGCATTATGGGCTTAGGAGCTTTCTTT.

The chain has TRBV6-5 and TRBJ2-7, with 11 positions matching TRBD1. Germline V gene sequence: CDR1 MNHEY, CDR2 SVGAGI. V lost 4 bases, J lost 3 bases, and 2 bases stayed unmatched. The CDR3 extends over 14 amino acids. The CDR3 loop reads CASSLDRGLYEQYF. For the CDR3, the DNA is TGTGCCAGCAGTTTGGACAGGGGGCTCTACGAGCAGTACTTC.

CDR3 nucleotides: TGTGCCAGTAGTATAGGGTCGGGGGGGCGGGAGACCCAGTACTTC. Translating gives CASSIGSGGRETQYF. This chain joins TRBV19 and TRBJ2-5, with TRBD2 matching 8 bases. V trimming: 1 base; J trimming: 5 bases; junction bases outside the gene matches: 6. Germline V CDR1 and CDR2: LNHDA, SQIVND (reference sequence). The CDR3 extends over 15 amino acids. The full variable domain, in which reference TRBV19 and TRBJ2-5 provide the parts outside the CDR3, is DGGITQSPKYLFRKEGQNVTLSCEQNLNHDAMYWYRQDPGQGLRLIYYSQIVNDFQKGDIAEGYSVSREKKESFPLTVTSAQKNPTAFYLCASSIGSGGRETQYFGPGTRLLVL.

The chain combines TRBV2 with TRBJ2-7, with 9 bases fitting TRBD1. The length of the CDR3 is 12 residues. Looked up from germline, CDR1 is SNHLY and CDR2 is FYNNEI. The CDR3 coding sequence is TGTGCTTCGGACAGGGGCTACGACGAGCAGTACTTC. Translated: CASDRGYDEQYF.

Remarks on this clone: The same CDR3 arises from other DNA sequences in this sample as well. The rearrangement uses TRBV6-5 and TRBJ2-4, with 10 positions matching TRBD2. The CDR3 consists of 14 residues. Germline-derived CDR1 and CDR2 are MNHEY and SVGAGI. The ends lost 6 bases at V and 7 bases at J; junction bases unmatched: 6. The CDR3 sequence: CASRAGGRGNIQYF. The CDR3 DNA is TGTGCCAGCAGAGCGGGGGGGCGGGGGAACATTCAGTACTTC.

The rearrangement joins TRBV19 to TRBJ1-2; 9 nucleotides align to TRBD1. V was clipped by 3 bases and J by 6 bases; unmatched bases: 8. CDR3 length equals 15 residues. CDR1 LNHDA and CDR2 SQIVND come from the germline V gene (reference sequence). CDR3 sequence reads: CASSMIGTGSHGYTF. The CDR3 nucleotides are TGTGCCAGTAGTATGATTGGGACAGGGTCGCATGGCTACACCTTC.

The chain uses TRBV7-9 and TRBJ2-7; TRBD1 is a possible D gene (5 bases). Germline V gene lookup returns CDR1 SEHNR and CDR2 FQNEAQ (reference sequence). This CDR3 is 14 amino acids long. Trimming took off 4 bases at V and 5 bases at J, with 15 bases between the two ends. The CDR3 here is CASSSSGMGNEQYF. In DNA form, the CDR3 reads TGTGCCAGCAGCTCCTCAGGGATGGGAAACGAGCAGTACTTC.

This clone was detected only once. The DNA of the CDR3 is TGCGCCAGCAGTGATCGTAAGCGGGGGGAAACCTACGAGCAGTACTTC. Translation gives CASSDRKRGETYEQYF. J is TRBJ2-7 and V is TRBV10-1; the match to TRBD2 covers 9 bases. CDR3 length: 16 amino acids. Per the germline V gene, CDR1 is WNHNN and CDR2 is SYGVQD (reference sequence). V lost 3 bases to trimming and J lost 2 bases; unmatched junction nucleotides: 8.

The chain recombines TRBV7-2 with TRBJ2-2; 12 bases map to TRBD2. Germline trimming cut 5 bases from V and 6 bases from J; bases unmatched to any gene: 4. The CDR3 runs to 15 residues. The V gene's germline CDR1 is SGHTA and CDR2 FQGNSA. The DNA for the CDR3 is TGTGCCAGCAGCCCGACTAGCGGGAGCTCCGGGGAGCTGTTTTTT. This translates into CASSPTSGSSGELFF. Variable domain in full (rest from reference TRBV7-2 and TRBJ2-2): GAGVSQSPSNKVTEKGKDVELRCDPISGHTALYWYRQSLGQGLEFLIYFQGNSAPDKSGLPSDRFSAERTGGSVSTLTIQRTQQEDSAVYLCASSPTSGSSGELFFGEGSRLTVL.